This T cell receptor (beta chain) is drawn from a study of T cells in localized non-small cell lung cancer. Whole-study findings and limits: Uninvolved neighboring lung showed the greatest T cell clonality, exceeding tumor.

Sequencing used immunoSEQ multiplex PCR; TCRdb keeps in-frame clones, though not all of them. The sample includes around 36,000 clones, 65% to 90% seen only once; the top ten take roughly 6.6%. Turning to this clone: Its antigen is not known.

After removal of 4 bases from V and 11 bases from J, the junction contained 12 bases not matched to a gene. The CDR3 totals 14 residues. The germline V gene has CDR1 MNHNS and CDR2 SASEGT. The receptor was derived from a male donor aged 60 or over with stage II lung adenocarcinoma. The rearrangement joins TRBV6-1 to TRBJ1-1; 8 bases agree with TRBD1. This specimen was peripheral blood mononuclear cells, taken before any cancer treatment. The CDR3 sequence: CASSGDRGLLVAFF. For the CDR3, the DNA is TGTGCCAGCAGTGGTGACAGGGGTCTTCTCGTGGCTTTCTTT.